These T cell receptor beta chains were read from a single sample in a study of HIV-infected patients and healthy controls. TCRdb passed the 5' RACE reads through MiXCR, listing each CDR3 protein once. The profile shows roughly 20,000 distinct CDR3 sequences, approximately 18% of them singletons. The source material was CD8+ T cells from blood. These TCRs come from a human donor in good health. Each CDR3 is given with its conserved first and last residue. D genes are given only for firm matches. The size field is filled for only some rows; it gives once, few, many or a size class.

many,TRBD1,TRBV19,TRBJ2-2,TGTGCCAGTAATCTGGGACAGGGGTGGACCGGGGAGCTGTTTTTT,CASNLGQGWTGELFF
few,-,TRBV7-6,TRBJ2-1,TGTGCCAGCAGTACCGACAGGATGCAGTTCTTC,CASSTDRMQFF
-,-,TRBV19,TRBJ1-1,TGTGCCAGTAGTATCGGACTTTTGGCTGAAGCTTTCTTT,CASSIGLLAEAFF
-,TRBD1,TRBV3-1,TRBJ2-6,TGTGCCAGCAGCCAAGAACTGGACAGGGCTGGGGCCAACGTCCTGACTTTC,CASSQELDRAGANVLTF
few,TRBD2,TRBV4-1,TRBJ2-5,TGCGCCAGCAGCCAAGTACTAGCGGGGGGGTCTTGGGAGACCCAGTACTTC,CASSQVLAGGSWETQYF
many,-,TRBV5-4,TRBJ1-5,TGTGCCAGCAGCTGGGGGGGCGCAGATAGCAATCAGCCCCAGCATTTT,CASSWGGADSNQPQHF
many,TRBD1,TRBV9,TRBJ1-4,TGTGCCAGCAGCGTACAGGGGGCGGAAGAAAAACTGTTTTTT,CASSVQGAEEKLFF
-,TRBD2,TRBV7-8,TRBJ2-3,TGTGCCAGCAGCTTGACTAGCGGGATTACAGATACGCAGTATTTT,CASSLTSGITDTQYF
many,-,TRBV6-4,TRBJ1-1,TGTGCCAGCAGTGACCAGGACACGACTGAAGCTTTCTTT,CASSDQDTTEAFF
few,-,TRBV21-1,TRBJ1-5,TGTGCCAGCAGCACCACAAGGGACAGGGGGCGCGACGATCAGCCCCAGCATTTT,CASSTTRDRGRDDQPQHF
-,-,TRBV19,TRBJ2-7,TGTGCCAGTAGTATCTCGACGAGCTACGAGCAGTACTTC,CASSISTSYEQYF
many,TRBD2,TRBV6-4,TRBJ2-1,TGTGCCAGCACCGAACTAGCGGGAGTCGGTGAGCAGTTCTTC,CASTELAGVGEQFF
-,-,TRBV4-1,TRBJ1-1,TGCGCCAGCAGCCAAGATGCTGTGGGTTGGATGAACACTGAAGCTTTCTTT,CASSQDAVGWMNTEAFF
few,TRBD2,TRBV4-3,TRBJ2-3,TGCGCCAGCAGCCAACGCGGGGGGGCTCAGCCGACAGATACGCAGTATTTT,CASSQRGGAQPTDTQYF
many,TRBD1,TRBV11-2,TRBJ1-1,TGTGCCAGCAGCTTAGTGGGGATGGGGACAGAGAACACTGAAGCTTTCTTT,CASSLVGMGTENTEAFF
few,TRBD1,TRBV20-1,TRBJ2-7,TGCAGTGCTACCCCCTCGGGATCGACGGGACAGGGTTCCTACGAGCAGTACTTC,CSATPSGSTGQGSYEQYF
-,-,TRBV29-1,TRBJ1-1,TGCAGCGTTGATAGGGAGGGGAACACTGAAGCTTTCTTT,CSVDREGNTEAFF
-,-,TRBV19,TRBJ1-1,TGTGCCAGTAGTTGGGAAGGGACTGAAGCTTTCTTT,CASSWEGTEAFF
-,-,TRBV18,TRBJ2-1,TGTGCCAGCTCACCAGGGGCTAGCTCCTACAATGAGCAGTTCTTC,CASSPGASSYNEQFF
few,-,TRBV29-1,TRBJ2-7,TGCAGCGGGATAGGGCTATATTCCTACGAGCAGTACTTC,CSGIGLYSYEQYF
-,TRBD1,TRBV6-6,TRBJ1-1,TGTGCCAGCAGTTCGACAGGGGGGGGTACTGAAGCTTTCTTT,CASSSTGGGTEAFF
many,TRBD1,TRBV20-1,TRBJ1-5,TGCAGTGCTCACAGGGGGGGTAATCAGCCCCAGCATTTT,CSAHRGGNQPQHF
-,-,TRBV19,TRBJ2-2,TGTGCCCCGCGCCCCCACTATGCCGGGGAGCTGTTTTTT,CAPRPHYAGELFF
-,-,TRBV6-2/TRBV6-3,TRBJ2-1,TGTGCCAGTAGCCCCCACGTGGGGTCTGGGGAGCAGTTCTTC,CASSPHVGSGEQFF
-,-,TRBV12-3/TRBV12-4,TRBJ2-7,TGTGCCAGCAGTTTTCGAGGGGCCGCCTACGAGCAGTACTTC,CASSFRGAAYEQYF
-,TRBD1,TRBV28,TRBJ2-1,TGTGCCAGCAGTGCCAGCCGGGACAGGGGCGACAATGAGCAGTTCTTC,CASSASRDRGDNEQFF
many,-,TRBV7-9,TRBJ1-5,TGTGCCAGCAGTCATAGCGGGGGCAATCAGCCCCAGCATTTT,CASSHSGGNQPQHF
many,TRBD1,TRBV5-6,TRBJ2-6,TGTGCCAGCAGCTTGGTGGACAGGGGCTTCTCTGGGGCCAACGTCCTGACTTTC,CASSLVDRGFSGANVLTF
few,TRBD1,TRBV7-6,TRBJ2-2,TGTGCCAGCAGCCAGTCGGTGGGGCAGGGGGTTTTCACCGGGGAGCTGTTTTTT,CASSQSVGQGVFTGELFF
-,TRBD1,TRBV19,TRBJ1-3,TGTGCCAGTATCGACAGGGAGGCTCTTGGAAACACCATATATTTT,CASIDREALGNTIYF
few,-,TRBV7-9,TRBJ1-1,TGTGCCAGCAGCTTAGCGAACTCAAGGGCCGAAGCTTTCTTT,CASSLANSRAEAFF
-,-,TRBV12-3/TRBV12-4,TRBJ2-2,TGTGCCAGCAGTTCCCCAGGGGTGGACACCGGGGAGCTGTTTTTT,CASSSPGVDTGELFF
many,TRBD1,TRBV7-9,TRBJ1-1,TGTGCCAGCAGCCGGCAGGGGGACACTGAAGCTTTCTTT,CASSRQGDTEAFF
many,TRBD1,TRBV27,TRBJ2-7,TGTGCCAGCAGTCCATCGTTTGGCGACAGGGTCTCCTACGAGCAGTACTTC,CASSPSFGDRVSYEQYF
many,-,TRBV6-6,TRBJ1-1,TGTGCCAGCAGTTACTCGGGGCAATTTAATGAAGCTTTCTTT,CASSYSGQFNEAFF
many,TRBD2,TRBV9,TRBJ2-2,TGTGCCAGCAGAGCGGGGTGGTCCACCGGGGAGCTGTTTTTT,CASRAGWSTGELFF
-,TRBD1,TRBV19,TRBJ1-2,TGTGCCAGTACTCCGCAGGGGGCCTACTATGGCTACACCTTC,CASTPQGAYYGYTF
many,-,TRBV20-1,TRBJ2-1,TGCAGTGCTAGCGGGATAGGGGCTGAGCAGTTCTTC,CSASGIGAEQFF
few,-,TRBV7-9,TRBJ2-3,TGTGCCAGTGGGTCTACAGATACGCAGTATTTT,CASGSTDTQYF
-,-,TRBV29-1,TRBJ1-2,TGCAGCGTTGAAGATCGAGGGTCCTCAACGAGGGGCTACACCTTC,CSVEDRGSSTRGYTF
few,TRBD2,TRBV6-5,TRBJ2-1,TGTGCCAGCAGTCACGGGACTACCGCGGTCGATGAGCAGTTCTTC,CASSHGTTAVDEQFF
-,TRBD2,TRBV23-1,TRBJ2-5,TGCGCCAGCAGAACTAGCGCTGAAGAGACCCAGTACTTC,CASRTSAEETQYF
few,TRBD1,TRBV29-1,TRBJ1-1,TGCAGCGTTGAACTGGACAGGGGTGACACTGAAGCTTTCTTT,CSVELDRGDTEAFF
many,TRBD1,TRBV2,TRBJ1-1,TGTGCCAGCAGTCCATGGACAGGCGAGAACACTGAAGCTTTCTTT,CASSPWTGENTEAFF
-,-,TRBV7-9,TRBJ1-2,TGTGCCAGCAGCACGAGTGGAGGGGCAGAAAGATATGGCTACACCTTC,CASSTSGGAERYGYTF
few,-,TRBV12-3/TRBV12-4,TRBJ2-1,TGTGCCAGCAGTTTATCGGCAGGTTCCAATGAGCAGTTCTTC,CASSLSAGSNEQFF
-,TRBD2,TRBV6-5,TRBJ2-2,TGTGCCAGCAGTTATCTAGCGGGGGGGCCCACCGGGGAGCTGTTTTTT,CASSYLAGGPTGELFF
-,-,TRBV7-3,TRBJ1-5,TGTGCCAGCAGCTTAAACCGGAGCAGGGGCGCTTTATATCAGCCCCAGCATTTT,CASSLNRSRGALYQPQHF
-,-,TRBV14,TRBJ2-3,TGTGCCAGCAGCCAAGATCGGGAGTGGGGCACAGATACGCAGTATTTT,CASSQDREWGTDTQYF
many,TRBD1,TRBV6-5,TRBJ1-1,TGTGCCAGCAGTCCCCGACAGGGAATATGGACTGAAGCTTTCTTT,CASSPRQGIWTEAFF
few,TRBD2,TRBV2,TRBJ2-1,TGTGCCAGCAGGCTGGGGCTAGCGGGGGGTGAGCAGTTCTTC,CASRLGLAGGEQFF
-,-,TRBV5-1,TRBJ2-1,TGCGCCAGCAGCTTGATTGCGGGCGCGAACAATGAGCAGTTCTTC,CASSLIAGANNEQFF
few,TRBD2,TRBV4-2,TRBJ2-1,TGTGCCAGCAGCCAAGACGGACTAGTAACCAACAATGAGCAGTTCTTC,CASSQDGLVTNNEQFF
few,-,TRBV5-1,TRBJ2-7,TGCGCCAGCAGCTTGGGGTCCGGGACCGTGAGCGAGCAGTACTTC,CASSLGSGTVSEQYF